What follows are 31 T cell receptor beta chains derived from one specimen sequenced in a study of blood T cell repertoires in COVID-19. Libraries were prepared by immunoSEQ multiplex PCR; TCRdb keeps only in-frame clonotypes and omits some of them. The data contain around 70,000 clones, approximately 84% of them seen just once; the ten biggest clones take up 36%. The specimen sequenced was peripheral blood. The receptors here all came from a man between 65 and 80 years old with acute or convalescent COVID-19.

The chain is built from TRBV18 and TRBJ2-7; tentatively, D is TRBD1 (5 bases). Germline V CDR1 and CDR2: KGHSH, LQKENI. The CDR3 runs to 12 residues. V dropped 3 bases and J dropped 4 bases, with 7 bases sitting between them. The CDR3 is CASSPKGYEQYF. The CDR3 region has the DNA TGTGCCAGCTCACCGAAGGGGTACGAGCAGTACTTC.

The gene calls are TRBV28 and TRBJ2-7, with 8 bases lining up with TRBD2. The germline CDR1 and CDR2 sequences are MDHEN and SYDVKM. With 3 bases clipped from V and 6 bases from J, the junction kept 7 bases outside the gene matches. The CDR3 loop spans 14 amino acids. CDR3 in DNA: TGTGCCAGCAGTTTCCCCGGGAGGGCCACCGAGCAGTACTTC. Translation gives CASSFPGRATEQYF.

CDR3 sequence (DNA): TGTGCCAGCAGCGTAGGGGGCCCGAACACTGAAGCTTTCTTT. Its translation is CASSVGGPNTEAFF. V is TRBV9 and J is TRBJ1-1; a weak D match, TRBD1 (5 bases). Germline-derived CDR1 and CDR2 are SGDLS and YYNGEE. The CDR3 runs to 14 residues. The V gene lost 0 bases and the J gene lost 1 base, with 7 bases spanning the gap.

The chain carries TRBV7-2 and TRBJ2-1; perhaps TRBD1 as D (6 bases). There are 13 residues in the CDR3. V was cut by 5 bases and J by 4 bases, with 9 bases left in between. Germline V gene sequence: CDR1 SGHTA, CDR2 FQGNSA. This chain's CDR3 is CASSVGQYNEQFF. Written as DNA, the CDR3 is TGTGCCAGCAGCGTTGGACAGTACAATGAGCAGTTCTTC. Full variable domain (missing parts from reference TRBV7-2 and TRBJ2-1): GAGVSQSPSNKVTEKGKDVELRCDPISGHTALYWYRQSLGQGLEFLIYFQGNSAPDKSGLPSDRFSAERTGGSVSTLTIQRTQQEDSAVYLCASSVGQYNEQFFGPGTRLTVL.

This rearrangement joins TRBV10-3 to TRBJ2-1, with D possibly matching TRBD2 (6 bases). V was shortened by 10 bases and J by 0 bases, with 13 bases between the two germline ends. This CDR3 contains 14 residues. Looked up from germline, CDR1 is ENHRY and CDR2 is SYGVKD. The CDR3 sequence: CATGGRASYNEQFF. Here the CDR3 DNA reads TGTGCCACCGGGGGAAGGGCCTCCTACAATGAGCAGTTCTTC.

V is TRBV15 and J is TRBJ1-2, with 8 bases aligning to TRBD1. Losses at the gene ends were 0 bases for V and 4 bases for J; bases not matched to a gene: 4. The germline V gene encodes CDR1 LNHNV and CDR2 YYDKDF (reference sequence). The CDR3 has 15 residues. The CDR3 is CATSREATGGYGYTF. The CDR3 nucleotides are TGTGCCACCAGCAGAGAGGCCACAGGGGGCTATGGCTACACCTTC.

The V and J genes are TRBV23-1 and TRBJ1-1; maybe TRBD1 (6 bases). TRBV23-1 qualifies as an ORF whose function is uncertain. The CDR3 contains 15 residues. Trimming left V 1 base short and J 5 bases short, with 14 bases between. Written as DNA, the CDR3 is TGCGCCAGCAGTCAATGTGGGAGGGGGAATACTGAAGCTTTCTTT. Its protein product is CASSQCGRGNTEAFF.

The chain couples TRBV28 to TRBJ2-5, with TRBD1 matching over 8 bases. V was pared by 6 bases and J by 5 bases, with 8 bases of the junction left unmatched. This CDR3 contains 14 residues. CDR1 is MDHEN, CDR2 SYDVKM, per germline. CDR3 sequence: CASSPSDRVETQYF. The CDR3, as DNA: TGTGCCAGCAGCCCCTCGGACAGGGTGGAGACCCAGTACTTC.

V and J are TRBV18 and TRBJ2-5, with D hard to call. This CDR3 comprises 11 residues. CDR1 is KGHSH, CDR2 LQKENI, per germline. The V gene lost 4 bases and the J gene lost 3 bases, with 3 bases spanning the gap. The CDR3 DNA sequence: TGTGCCAGCTCACGAGAAGAGACCCAGTACTTC. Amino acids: CASSREETQYF.

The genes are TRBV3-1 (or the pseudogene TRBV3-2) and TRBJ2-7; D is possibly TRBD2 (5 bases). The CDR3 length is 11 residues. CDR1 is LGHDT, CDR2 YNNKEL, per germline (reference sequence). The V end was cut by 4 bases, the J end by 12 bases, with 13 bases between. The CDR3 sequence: CASSPGREWYF. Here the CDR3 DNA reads TGTGCCAGCAGCCCGGGAAGGGAGTGGTACTTC.

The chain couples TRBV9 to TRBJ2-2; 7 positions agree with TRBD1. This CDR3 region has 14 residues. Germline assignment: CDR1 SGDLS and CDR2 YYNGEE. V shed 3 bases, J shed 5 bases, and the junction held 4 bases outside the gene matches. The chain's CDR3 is CASSGATGTGELFF. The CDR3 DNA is TGTGCCAGCAGCGGTGCGACAGGGACCGGGGAGCTGTTTTTT.

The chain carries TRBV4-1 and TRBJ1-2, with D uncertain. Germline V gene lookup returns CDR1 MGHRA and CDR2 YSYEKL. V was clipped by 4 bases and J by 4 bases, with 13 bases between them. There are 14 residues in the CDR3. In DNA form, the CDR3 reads TGCGCCAGCAGCCGCCTCCAGGAACCCTATGGCTACACCTTC. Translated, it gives CASSRLQEPYGYTF.

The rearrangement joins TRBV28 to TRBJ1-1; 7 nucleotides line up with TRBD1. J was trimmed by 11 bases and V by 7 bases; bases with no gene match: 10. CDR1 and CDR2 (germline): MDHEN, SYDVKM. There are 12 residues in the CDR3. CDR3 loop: CASTRDRGRAFF. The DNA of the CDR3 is TGTGCCAGCACTCGGGACAGAGGGAGGGCTTTCTTT.

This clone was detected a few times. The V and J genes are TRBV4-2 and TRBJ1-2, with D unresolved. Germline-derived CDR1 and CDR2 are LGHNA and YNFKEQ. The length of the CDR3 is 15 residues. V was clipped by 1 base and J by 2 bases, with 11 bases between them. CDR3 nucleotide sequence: TGTGCCAGCAGCCAAGCCTCTGGCGGCAACTATGGCTACACCTTC. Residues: CASSQASGGNYGYTF.

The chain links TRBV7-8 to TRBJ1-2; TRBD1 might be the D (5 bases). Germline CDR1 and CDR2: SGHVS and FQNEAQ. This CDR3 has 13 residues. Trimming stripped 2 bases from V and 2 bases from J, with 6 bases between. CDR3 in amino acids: CASSLRGNYGYTF. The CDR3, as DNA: TGTGCCAGCAGCTTACGGGGGAACTATGGCTACACCTTC.

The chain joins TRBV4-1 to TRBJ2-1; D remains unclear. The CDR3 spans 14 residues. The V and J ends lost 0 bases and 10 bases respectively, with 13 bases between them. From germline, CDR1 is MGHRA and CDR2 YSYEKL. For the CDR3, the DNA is TGCGCCAGCAGCCAAGAGAACTGGTTCGGGGAGCAGTTCTTC. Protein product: CASSQENWFGEQFF.

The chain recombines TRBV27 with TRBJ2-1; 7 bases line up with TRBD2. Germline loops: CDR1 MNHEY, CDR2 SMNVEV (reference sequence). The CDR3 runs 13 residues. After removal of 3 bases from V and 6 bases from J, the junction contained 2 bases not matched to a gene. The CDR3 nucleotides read TGTGCCAGCAGTTTTCGGGGGGTCAATGAGCAGTTCTTC. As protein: CASSFRGVNEQFF.

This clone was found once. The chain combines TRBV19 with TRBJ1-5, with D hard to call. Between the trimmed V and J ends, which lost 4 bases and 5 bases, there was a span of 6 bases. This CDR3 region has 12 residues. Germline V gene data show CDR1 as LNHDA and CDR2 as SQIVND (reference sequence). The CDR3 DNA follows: TGTGCCAGTAGTACTAATTATCAGCCCCAGCATTTT. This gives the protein CASSTNYQPQHF.

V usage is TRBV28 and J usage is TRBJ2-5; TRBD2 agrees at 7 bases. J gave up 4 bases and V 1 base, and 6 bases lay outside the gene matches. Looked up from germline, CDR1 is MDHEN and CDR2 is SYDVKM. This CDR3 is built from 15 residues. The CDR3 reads CASSLSMGGTETQYF. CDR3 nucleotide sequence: TGTGCCAGCAGTTTATCGATGGGAGGGACAGAGACCCAGTACTTC.

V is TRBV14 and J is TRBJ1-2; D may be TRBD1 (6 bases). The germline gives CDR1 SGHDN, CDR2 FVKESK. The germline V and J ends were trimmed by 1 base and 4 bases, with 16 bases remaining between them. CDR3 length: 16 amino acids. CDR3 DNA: TGTGCCAGCAGCCAAGTTGCCCGGGGGGCTGTCTATGGCTACACCTTC. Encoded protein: CASSQVARGAVYGYTF.

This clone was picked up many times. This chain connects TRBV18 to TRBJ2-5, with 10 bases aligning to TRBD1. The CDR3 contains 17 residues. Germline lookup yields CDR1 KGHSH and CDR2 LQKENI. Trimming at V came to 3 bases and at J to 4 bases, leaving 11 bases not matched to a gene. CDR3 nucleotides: TGTGCCAGCTCACCGACGACAGGGGGCGCGTCCGGAGAGACCCAGTACTTC. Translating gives CASSPTTGGASGETQYF.

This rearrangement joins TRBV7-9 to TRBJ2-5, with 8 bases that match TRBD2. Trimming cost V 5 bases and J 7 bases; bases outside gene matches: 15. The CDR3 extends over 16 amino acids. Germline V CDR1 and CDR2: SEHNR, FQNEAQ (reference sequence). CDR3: CASSQEAGGSPWTQYF. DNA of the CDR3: TGTGCCAGCAGCCAGGAGGCGGGGGGCTCTCCTTGGACCCAGTACTTC.

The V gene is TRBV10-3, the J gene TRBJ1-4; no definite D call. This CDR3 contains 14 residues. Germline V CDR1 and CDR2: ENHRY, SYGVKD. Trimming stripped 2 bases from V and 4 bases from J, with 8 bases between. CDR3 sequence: CAISEAGVNEKLFF. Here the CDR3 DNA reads TGTGCCATCAGTGAGGCCGGAGTTAATGAAAAACTGTTTTTT.

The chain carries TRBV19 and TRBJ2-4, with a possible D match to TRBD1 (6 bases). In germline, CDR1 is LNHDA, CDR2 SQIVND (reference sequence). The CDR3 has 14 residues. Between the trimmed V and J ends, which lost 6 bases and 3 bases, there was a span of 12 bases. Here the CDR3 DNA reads TGTGCCAGTAGAGATGAAGGGGGCAAAAACATTCAGTACTTC. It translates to CASRDEGGKNIQYF.

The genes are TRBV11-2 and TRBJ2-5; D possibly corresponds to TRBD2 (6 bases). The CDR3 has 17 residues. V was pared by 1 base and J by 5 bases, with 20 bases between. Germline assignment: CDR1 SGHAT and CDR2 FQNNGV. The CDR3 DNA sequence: TGTGCCAGCAGCTTAGCCACTCCCGGGAGAAATAAGGAGACCCAGTACTTC. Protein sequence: CASSLATPGRNKETQYF.

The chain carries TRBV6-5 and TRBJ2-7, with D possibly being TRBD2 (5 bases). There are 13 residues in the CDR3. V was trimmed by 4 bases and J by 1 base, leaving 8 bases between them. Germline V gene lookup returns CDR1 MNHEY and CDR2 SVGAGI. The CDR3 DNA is TGTGCCAGCAGTTCCGGCGGGTCCTACGAGCAGTACTTC. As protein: CASSSGGSYEQYF.

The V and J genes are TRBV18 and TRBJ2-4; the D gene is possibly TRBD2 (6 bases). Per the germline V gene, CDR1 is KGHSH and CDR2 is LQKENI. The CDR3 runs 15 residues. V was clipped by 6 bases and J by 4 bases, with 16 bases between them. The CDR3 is CASSPMVAAKNIQYF. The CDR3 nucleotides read TGTGCCAGCTCCCCGATGGTAGCGGCTAAAAACATTCAGTACTTC.

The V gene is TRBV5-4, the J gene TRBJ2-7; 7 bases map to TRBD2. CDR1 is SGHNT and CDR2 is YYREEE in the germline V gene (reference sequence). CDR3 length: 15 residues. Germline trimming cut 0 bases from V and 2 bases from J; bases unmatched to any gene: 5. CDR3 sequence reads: CASSLGASGAYEQYF. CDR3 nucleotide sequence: TGTGCCAGCAGCTTGGGGGCTAGCGGAGCCTACGAGCAGTACTTC.

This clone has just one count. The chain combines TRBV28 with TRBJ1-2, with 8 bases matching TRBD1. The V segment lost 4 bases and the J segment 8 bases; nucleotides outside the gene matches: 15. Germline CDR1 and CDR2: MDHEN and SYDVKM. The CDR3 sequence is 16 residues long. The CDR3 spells CASSSGTGTREGGYTF. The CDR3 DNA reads TGTGCCAGCAGTTCCGGGACAGGTACCCGAGAGGGCGGCTACACCTTC.

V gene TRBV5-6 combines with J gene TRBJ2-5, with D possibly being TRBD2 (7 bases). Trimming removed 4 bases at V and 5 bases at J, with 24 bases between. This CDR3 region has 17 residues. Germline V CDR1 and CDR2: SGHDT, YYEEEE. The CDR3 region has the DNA TGTGCCAGCAGCGCCGCCCCGGGGGGCCCCGGGGGGGAGACCCAGTACTTC. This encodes CASSAAPGGPGGETQYF.

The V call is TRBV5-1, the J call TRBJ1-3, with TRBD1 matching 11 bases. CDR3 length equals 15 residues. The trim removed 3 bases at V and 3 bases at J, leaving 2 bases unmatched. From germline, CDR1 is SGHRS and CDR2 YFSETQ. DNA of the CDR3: TGCGCCAGCAGCTCGGACAGGGGGCTTGGAAACACCATATATTTT. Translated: CASSSDRGLGNTIYF.